A single T cell receptor (beta chain) is shown here with its context. Its target is unknown. Each CDR3 protein gets one entry after TCRdb re-called the PCR reads with MiXCR. The table includes around 470,000 distinct CDR3 sequences, about a quarter detected once. The data are from a study of molecular identifiers for immune sequencing clone quantification. Findings of the study overall: Identical TCR molecules that share a barcode could lead to an underestimation of highly expanded clone sizes.

The germline CDR1 and CDR2 sequences are SGHAT and FQNNGV. Trimming shortened V by 4 bases and J by 8 bases, and 20 bases separated the two germline ends. The CDR3 length is 15 residues. The sample was naive CD8+ T cells from blood, with Jurkat cell RNA spiked in. The sample's subset: FACS-sorted CD8+CD4-CCR7+CD45RA+ naive T cells. The receptor comes from a human donor in good health. Some libraries in this study had Jurkat cell RNA spiked in. The chain recombines TRBV11-2 with TRBJ1-1; D is perhaps TRBD1 (6 bases). The CDR3 reads CASSSRGATLWEAFF. The CDR3 nucleotides read TGTGCCAGCAGCTCCAGGGGCGCTACCCTATGGGAAGCTTTCTTT.